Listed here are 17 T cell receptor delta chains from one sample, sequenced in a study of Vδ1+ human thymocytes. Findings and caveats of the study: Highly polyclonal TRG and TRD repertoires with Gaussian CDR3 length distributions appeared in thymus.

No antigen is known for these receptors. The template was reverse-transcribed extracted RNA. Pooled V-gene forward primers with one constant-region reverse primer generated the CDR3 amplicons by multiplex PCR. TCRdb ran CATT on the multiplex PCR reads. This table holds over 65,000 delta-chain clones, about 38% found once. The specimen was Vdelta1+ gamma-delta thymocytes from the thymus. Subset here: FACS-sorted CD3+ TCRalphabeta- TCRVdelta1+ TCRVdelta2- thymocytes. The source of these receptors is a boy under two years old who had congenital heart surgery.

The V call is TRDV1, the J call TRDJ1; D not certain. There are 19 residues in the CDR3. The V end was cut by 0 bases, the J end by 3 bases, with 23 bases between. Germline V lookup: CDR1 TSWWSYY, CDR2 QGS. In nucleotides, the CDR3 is TGTGCTCTTGGGGAACTAGGCATCTCGGAGACTCACTGTCCCGATAAACTCATCTTT. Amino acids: CALGELGISETHCPDKLIF.

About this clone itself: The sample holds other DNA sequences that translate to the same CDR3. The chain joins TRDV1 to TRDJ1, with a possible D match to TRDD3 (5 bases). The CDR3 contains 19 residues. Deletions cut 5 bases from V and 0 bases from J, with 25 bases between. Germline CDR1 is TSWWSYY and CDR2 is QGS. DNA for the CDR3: TGTGCTCTTGGGAAAGGGGGCCTGCTTCGTACTGAGTACACCGATAAACTCATCTTT. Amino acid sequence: CALGKGGLLRTEYTDKLIF.

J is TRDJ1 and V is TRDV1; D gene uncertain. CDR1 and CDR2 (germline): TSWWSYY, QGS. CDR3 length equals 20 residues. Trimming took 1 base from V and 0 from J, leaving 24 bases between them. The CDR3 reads CALGEPRLSSTLSYTDKLIF. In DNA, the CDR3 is TGTGCTCTTGGGGAACCCCGCTTGTCCTCCACTCTCTCGTACACCGATAAACTCATCTTT.

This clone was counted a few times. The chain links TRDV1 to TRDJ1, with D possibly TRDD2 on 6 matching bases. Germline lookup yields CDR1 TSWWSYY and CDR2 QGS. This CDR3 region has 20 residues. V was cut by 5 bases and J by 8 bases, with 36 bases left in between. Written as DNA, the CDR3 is TGTGCTCTTGGGTCCAAAGGTTGGTCCTACGGCGCTCACCCAATCCGGAAACTCATCTTT. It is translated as CALGSKGWSYGAHPIRKLIF.

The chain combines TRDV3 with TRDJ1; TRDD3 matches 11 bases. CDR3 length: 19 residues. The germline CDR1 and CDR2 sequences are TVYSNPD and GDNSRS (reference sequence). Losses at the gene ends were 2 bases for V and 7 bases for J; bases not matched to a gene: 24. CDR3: CAFGITLYWGIRGFGKLIF. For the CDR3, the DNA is TGTGCCTTTGGTATTACGCTTTACTGGGGGATAAGGGGCTTCGGTAAACTCATCTTT. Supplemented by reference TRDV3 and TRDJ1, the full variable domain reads CDKVTQSSPDQTVASGSEVVLLCTYDTVYSNPDLFWYRIRPDYSFQFVFYGDNSRSEGADFTQGRFSVKHILTQKAFHLVISPVRTEDSATYYCAFGITLYWGIRGFGKLIFGKGTRVTVEP.

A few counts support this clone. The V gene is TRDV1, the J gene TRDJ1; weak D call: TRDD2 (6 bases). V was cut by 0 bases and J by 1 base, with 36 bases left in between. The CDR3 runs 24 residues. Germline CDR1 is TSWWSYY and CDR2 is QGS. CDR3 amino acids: CALGELGTSYKRVGCNGSTDKLIF. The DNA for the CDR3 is TGTGCTCTTGGGGAACTCGGTACCTCCTACAAAAGGGTGGGATGCAATGGGAGCACCGATAAACTCATCTTT.

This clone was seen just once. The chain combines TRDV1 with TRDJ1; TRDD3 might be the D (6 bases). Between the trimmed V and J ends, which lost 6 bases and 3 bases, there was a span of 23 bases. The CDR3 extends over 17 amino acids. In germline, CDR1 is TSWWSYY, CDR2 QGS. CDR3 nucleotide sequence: TGTGCTCTTGGTCCTTTCCTGGGTGATACGCCAGCCGATAAACTCATCTTT. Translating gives CALGPFLGDTPADKLIF.

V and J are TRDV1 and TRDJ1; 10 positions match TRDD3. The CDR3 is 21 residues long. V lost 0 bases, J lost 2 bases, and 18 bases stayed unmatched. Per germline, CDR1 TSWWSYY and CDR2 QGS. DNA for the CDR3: TGTGCTCTTGGGGAACTTATAGAAGGGGATTACTGGGGGATGCAGACCGATAAACTCATCTTT. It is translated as CALGELIEGDYWGMQTDKLIF.

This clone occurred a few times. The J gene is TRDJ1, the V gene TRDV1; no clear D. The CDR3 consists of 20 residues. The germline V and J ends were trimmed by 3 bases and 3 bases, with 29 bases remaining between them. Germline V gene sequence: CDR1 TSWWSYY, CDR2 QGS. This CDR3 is CALGDSPGPTRQQLSDKLIF. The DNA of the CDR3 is TGTGCTCTTGGGGACTCCCCGGGTCCGACTCGGCAACAACTGTCCGATAAACTCATCTTT.

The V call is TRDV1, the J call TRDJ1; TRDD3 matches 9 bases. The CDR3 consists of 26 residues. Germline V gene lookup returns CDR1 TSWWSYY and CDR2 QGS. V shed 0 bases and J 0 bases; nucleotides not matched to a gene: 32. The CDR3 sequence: CALGELERPYLVLGDGTAKNTDKLIF. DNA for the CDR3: TGTGCTCTTGGGGAACTAGAAAGACCCTACCTCGTACTGGGGGACGGAACTGCAAAGAACACCGATAAACTCATCTTT.

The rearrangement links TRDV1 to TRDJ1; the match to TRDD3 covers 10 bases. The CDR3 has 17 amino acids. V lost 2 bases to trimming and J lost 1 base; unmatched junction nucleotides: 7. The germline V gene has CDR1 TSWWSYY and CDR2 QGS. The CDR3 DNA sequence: TGTGCTCTTGGGGAATCTGGGGGATATAGGGGCACCGATAAACTCATCTTT. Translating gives CALGESGGYRGTDKLIF.

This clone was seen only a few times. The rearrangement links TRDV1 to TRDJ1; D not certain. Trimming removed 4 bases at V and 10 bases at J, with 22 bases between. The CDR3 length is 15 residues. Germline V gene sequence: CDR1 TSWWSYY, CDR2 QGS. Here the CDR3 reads CALGGVPSDAPGLIF. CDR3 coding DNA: TGTGCTCTTGGGGGCGTACCCAGTGACGCCCCAGGACTCATCTTT.

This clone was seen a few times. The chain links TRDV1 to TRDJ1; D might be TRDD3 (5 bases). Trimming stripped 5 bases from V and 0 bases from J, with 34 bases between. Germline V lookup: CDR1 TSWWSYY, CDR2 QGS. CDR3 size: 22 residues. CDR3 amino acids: CALGTPFSVGATPPGYTDKLIF. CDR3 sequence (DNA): TGTGCTCTTGGGACGCCTTTTTCTGTTGGGGCGACCCCCCCGGGGTACACCGATAAACTCATCTTT.

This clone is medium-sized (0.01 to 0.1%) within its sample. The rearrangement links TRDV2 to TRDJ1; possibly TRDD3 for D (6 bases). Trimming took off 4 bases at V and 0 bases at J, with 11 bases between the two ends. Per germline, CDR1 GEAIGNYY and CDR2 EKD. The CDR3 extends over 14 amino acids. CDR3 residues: CACERWGHTDKLIF. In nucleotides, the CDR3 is TGTGCCTGTGAACGTTGGGGGCACACCGATAAACTCATCTTT.

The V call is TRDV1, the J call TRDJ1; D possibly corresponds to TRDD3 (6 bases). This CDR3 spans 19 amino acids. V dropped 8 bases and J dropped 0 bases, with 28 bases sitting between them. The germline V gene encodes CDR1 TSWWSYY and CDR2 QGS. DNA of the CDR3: TGTGCTCTTAGAGGGGGGACGAGGAGGGAACTAATGGACACCGATAAACTCATCTTT. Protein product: CALRGGTRRELMDTDKLIF.

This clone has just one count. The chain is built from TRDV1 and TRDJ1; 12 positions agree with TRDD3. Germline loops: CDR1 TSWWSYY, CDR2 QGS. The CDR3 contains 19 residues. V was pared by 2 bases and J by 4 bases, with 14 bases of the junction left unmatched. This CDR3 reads CALGEVSYSTGGYCDKLIF. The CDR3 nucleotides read TGTGCTCTTGGGGAAGTTAGCTACTCTACTGGGGGATACTGCGATAAACTCATCTTT.

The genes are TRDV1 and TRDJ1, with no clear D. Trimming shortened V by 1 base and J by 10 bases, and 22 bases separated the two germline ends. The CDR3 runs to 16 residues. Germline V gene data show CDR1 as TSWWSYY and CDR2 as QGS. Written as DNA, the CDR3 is TGTGCTCTTGGGGAACCTATTAGGAAGGGAGACGAGAGACTCATCTTT. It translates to CALGEPIRKGDERLIF.